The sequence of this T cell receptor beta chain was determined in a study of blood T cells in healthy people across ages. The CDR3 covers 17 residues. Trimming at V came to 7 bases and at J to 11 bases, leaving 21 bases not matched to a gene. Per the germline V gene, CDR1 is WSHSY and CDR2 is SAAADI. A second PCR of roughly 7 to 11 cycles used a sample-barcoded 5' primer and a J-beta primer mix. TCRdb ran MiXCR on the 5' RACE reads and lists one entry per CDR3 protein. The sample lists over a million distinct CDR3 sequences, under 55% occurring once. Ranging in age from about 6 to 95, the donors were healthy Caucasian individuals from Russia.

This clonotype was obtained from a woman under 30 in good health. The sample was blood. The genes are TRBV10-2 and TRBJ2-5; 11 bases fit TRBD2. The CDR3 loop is CASIPTSGGAYSNEQYF. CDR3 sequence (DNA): TGCGCCAGCATTCCTACTAGCGGGGGCGCCTACTCCAATGAGCAGTACTTC.